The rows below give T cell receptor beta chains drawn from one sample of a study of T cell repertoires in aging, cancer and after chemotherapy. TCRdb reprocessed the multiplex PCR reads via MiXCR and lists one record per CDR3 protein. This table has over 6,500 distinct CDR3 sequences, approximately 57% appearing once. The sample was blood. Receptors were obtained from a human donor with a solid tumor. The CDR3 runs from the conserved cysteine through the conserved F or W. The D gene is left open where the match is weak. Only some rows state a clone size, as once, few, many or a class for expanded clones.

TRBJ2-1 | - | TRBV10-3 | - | TGTGCCATCAGTGAGGGGACCGAAGAAGCGAACCAGTTCTTC | CAISEGTEEANQFF
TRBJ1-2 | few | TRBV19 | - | TGTGCCACGAGGGGGATCTATGGCTACACCTTC | CATRGIYGYTF
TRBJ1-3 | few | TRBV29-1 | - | TGCAGCGCGTCGGGGGTAACTGGAAACACCATATATTTT | CSASGVTGNTIYF
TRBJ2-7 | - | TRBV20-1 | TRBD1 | TGCAGTGCTACCGGACAGGGTCGCGTATTCACCTACGAGCAGTACTTC | CSATGQGRVFTYEQYF
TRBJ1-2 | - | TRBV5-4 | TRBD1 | TGTGCCAGCAGCCCAACCCCGACAGGGGACTATGGCTACACCTTC | CASSPTPTGDYGYTF
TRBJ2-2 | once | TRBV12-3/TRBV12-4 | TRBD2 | TGTGCCAGCAGTGCAAGACTAGCGGGAGGGGGCGGGGAGCTGTTTTTT | CASSARLAGGGGELFF
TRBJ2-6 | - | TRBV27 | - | TGTGCCAGCAGTTTATACCCAAGCTCTGGGGCCAACGTCCTGACTTTC | CASSLYPSSGANVLTF
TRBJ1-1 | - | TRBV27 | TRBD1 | TGTGACAGCAGCCCGGCCGGGACAGGGAACACTGAAGCTTTCTTT | CDSSPAGTGNTEAFF
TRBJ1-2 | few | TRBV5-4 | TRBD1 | TGTGCCAGCAGCGTTACAGGGGGCTTTTACTATGGCTACACCTTC | CASSVTGGFYYGYTF
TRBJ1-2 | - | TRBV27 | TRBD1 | TGTGCCAGCTGGCCCGGGACAGGGAAGTATGGCTACACCTTC | CASWPGTGKYGYTF
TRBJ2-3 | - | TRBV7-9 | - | TGTGCCAGCAGCTTCTCCGGTAGCACAGATACGCAGTATTTT | CASSFSGSTDTQYF
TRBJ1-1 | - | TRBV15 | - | TGTGCCACCAGCAGAGATGGTATCACTGAAGCTTTCTTT | CATSRDGITEAFF
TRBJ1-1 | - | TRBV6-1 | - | TGTGCCAGCAGTGCAATGGTGGGTGACACTGAAGCTTTCTTT | CASSAMVGDTEAFF
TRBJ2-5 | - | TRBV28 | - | TGTGCCAGCAGTTCGCAGGAGCAAGAGACCCAGTACTTC | CASSSQEQETQYF
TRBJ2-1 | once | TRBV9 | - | TGTGCCAGCAGCGTAGATGGCAATGAGCAGTTCTTC | CASSVDGNEQFF
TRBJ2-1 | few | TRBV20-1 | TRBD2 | TGCAGTGCTAGGGGGACTAAGAATGAGCAGTTCTTC | CSARGTKNEQFF
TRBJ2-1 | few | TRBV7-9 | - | TGTGCCAGCAGTACGGACTCTGGAGGTGGGCAGTTCTTC | CASSTDSGGGQFF